This record covers a single TCR beta chain. Its antigen is unknown. MiXCR was run by TCRdb on the reads, yielding one entry per CDR3 protein. The table records about 180,000 distinct CDR3 sequences, about an eighth of them present only once. The data originate from a study of T cell repertoires in cytomegalovirus infection. This CDR3 region has 11 residues. With 5 bases removed from V and 9 bases from J, the gap between germline ends came to 8 bases. CDR1 is LGHDT, CDR2 YNNKEL, per germline (reference sequence). Study results and limitations: Carriers of CMV plus the relevant HLA were identified by cumulative public TCR beta family frequency. The ex vivo response was dominated by HLA-C-restricted CMV-specific TCR beta clonotypes.

The chain carries TRBV3-1 and TRBJ1-3; D is uncertain. Sequenced sample: PBMCs. The source is a human donor in good health (CMV status not recorded). Some clones in this sample may be carry-over from other donors' samples. The CDR3, as DNA: TGTGCCAGCAGCGAGCGGTTCACCATATATTTT. Its translation is CASSERFTIYF.